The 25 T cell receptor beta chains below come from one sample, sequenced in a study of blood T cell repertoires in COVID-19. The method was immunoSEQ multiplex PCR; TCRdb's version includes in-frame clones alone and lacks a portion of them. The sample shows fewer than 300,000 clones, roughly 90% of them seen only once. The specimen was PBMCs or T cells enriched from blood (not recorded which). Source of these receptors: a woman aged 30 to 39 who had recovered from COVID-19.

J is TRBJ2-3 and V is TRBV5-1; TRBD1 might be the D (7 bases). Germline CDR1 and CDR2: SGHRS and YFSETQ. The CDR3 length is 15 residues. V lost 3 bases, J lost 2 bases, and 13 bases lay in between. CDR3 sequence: CASSWGDRATDTQYF. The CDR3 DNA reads TGCGCCAGCAGCTGGGGGGACAGAGCCACAGATACGCAGTATTTT.

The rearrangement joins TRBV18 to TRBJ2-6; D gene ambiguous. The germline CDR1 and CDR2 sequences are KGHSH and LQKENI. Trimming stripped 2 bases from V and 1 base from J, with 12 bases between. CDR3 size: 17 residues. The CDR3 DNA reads TGTGCCAGCTCACCAGGCCAGATCTTTTCTGGGGCCAACGTCCTGACTTTC. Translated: CASSPGQIFSGANVLTF.

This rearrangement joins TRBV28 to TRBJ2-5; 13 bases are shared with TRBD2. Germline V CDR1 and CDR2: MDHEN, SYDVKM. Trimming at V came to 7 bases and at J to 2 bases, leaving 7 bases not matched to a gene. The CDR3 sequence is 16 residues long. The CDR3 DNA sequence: TGTGCCAGCAAATTCCCGGGACTAGCGGGACAAGAGACCCAGTACTTC. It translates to CASKFPGLAGQETQYF.

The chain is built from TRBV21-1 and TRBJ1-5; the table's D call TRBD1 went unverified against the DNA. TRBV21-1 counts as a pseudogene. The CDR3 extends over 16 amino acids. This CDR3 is CASSKEGTGRNQPQHF. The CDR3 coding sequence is TGTGCCAGCAGCAAAGAGGGGACAGGGCGCAATCAGCCCCAGCATTTT.

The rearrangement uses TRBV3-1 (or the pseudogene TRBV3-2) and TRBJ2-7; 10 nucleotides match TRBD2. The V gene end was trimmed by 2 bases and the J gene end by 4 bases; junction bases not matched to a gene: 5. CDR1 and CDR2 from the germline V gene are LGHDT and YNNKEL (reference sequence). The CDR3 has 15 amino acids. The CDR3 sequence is CASSQFPSGSYEQYF. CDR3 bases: TGTGCCAGCAGCCAATTCCCTAGCGGGAGTTACGAGCAGTACTTC.

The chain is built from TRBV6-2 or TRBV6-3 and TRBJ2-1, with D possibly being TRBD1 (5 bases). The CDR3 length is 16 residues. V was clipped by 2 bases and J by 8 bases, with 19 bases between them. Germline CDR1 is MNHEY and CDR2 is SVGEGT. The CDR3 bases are TGTGCCAGCAGTTACGGGGCGGTATTTGGTAAGGATGAGCAGTTCTTC. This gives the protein CASSYGAVFGKDEQFF.

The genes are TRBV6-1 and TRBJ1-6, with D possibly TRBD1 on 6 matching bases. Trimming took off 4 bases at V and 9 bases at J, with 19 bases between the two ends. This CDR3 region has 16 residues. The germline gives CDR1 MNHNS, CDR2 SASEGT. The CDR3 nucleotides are TGTGCCAGCAGTGCCACCGGCAGGGGATTCGCTTCACCCCTCCACTTT. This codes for CASSATGRGFASPLHF.

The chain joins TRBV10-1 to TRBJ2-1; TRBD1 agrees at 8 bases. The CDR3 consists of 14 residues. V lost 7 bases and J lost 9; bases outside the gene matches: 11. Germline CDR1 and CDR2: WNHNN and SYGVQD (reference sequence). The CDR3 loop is CASNNPSGGGEQFF. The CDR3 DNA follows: TGCGCCAGCAATAACCCCTCAGGGGGCGGTGAGCAGTTCTTC.

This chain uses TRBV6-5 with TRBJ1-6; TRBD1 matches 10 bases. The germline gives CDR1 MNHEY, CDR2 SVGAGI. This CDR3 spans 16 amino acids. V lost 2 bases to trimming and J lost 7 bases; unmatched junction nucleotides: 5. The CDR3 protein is CASSYGTGQGNSPLHF. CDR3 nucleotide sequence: TGTGCCAGCAGTTACGGGACGGGACAGGGGAATTCACCCCTCCACTTT.

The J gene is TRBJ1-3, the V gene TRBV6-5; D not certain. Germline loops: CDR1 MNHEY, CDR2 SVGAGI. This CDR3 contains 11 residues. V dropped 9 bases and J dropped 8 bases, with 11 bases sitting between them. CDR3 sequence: CASRGYDTIYF. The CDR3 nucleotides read TGTGCCAGTCGCGGGTACGACACCATATATTTT.

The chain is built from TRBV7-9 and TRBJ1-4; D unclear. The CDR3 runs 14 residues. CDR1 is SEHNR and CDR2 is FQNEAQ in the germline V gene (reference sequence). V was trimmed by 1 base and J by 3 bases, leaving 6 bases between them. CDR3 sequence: CASSLGSSNEKLFF. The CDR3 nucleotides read TGTGCCAGCAGCTTAGGGAGCTCTAATGAAAAACTGTTTTTT.

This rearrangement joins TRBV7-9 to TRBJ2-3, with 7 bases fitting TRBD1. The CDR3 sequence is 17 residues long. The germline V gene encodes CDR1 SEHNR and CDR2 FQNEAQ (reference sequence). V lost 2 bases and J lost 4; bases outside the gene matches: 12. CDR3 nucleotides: TGTGCCAGCAGCTTATTAGGTTGGGACAGACGATCAGATACGCAGTATTTT. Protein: CASSLLGWDRRSDTQYF.

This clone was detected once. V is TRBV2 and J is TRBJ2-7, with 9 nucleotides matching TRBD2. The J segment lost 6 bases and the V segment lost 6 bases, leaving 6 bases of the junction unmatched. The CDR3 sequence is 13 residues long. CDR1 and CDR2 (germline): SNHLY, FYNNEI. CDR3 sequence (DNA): TGTGCCAGCAGCCCGGGACTAGCTACCGAGCAGTACTTC. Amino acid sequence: CASSPGLATEQYF.

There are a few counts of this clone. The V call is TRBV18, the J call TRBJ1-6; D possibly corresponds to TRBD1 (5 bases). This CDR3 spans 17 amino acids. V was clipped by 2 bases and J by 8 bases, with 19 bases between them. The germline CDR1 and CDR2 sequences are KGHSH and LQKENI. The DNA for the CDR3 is TGTGCCAGCTCACCATTGAGTGGGGCCGTCGTAGATTCACCCCTCCACTTT. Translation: CASSPLSGAVVDSPLHF.

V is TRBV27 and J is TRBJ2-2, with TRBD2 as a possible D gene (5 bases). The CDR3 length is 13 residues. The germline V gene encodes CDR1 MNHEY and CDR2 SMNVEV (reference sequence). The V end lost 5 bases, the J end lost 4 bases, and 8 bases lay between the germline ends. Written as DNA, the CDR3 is TGTGCCAGCAGTACGGGATTCACCGGGGAGCTGTTTTTT. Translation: CASSTGFTGELFF.

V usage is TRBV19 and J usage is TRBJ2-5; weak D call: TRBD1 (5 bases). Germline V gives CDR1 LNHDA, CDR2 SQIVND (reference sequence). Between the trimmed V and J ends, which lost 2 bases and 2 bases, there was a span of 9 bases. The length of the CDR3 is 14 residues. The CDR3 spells CASSISDSQETQYF. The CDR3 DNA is TGTGCCAGTAGTATAAGTGACAGTCAAGAGACCCAGTACTTC.

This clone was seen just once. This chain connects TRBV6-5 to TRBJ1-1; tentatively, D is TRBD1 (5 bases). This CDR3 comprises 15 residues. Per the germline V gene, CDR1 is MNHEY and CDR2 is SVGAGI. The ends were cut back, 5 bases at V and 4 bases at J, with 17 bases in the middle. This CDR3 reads CASSTPHPGGTEAFF. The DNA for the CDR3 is TGTGCCAGCAGTACCCCACACCCGGGGGGCACTGAAGCTTTCTTT.

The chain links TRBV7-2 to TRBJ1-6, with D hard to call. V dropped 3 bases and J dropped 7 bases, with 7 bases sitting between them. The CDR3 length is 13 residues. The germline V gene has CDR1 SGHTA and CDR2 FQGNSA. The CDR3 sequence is CASSFFANSPLHF. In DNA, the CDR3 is TGTGCCAGCAGCTTCTTTGCGAATTCACCCCTCCACTTT. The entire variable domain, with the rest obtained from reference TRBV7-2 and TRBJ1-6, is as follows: GAGVSQSPSNKVTEKGKDVELRCDPISGHTALYWYRQSLGQGLEFLIYFQGNSAPDKSGLPSDRFSAERTGGSVSTLTIQRTQQEDSAVYLCASSFFANSPLHFGNGTRLTVT.

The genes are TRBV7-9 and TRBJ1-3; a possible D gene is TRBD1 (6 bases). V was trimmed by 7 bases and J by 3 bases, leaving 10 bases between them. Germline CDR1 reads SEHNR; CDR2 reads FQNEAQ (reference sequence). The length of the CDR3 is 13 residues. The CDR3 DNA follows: TGTGCCAGCACCCGACAGGTTGGAAACACCATATATTTT. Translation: CASTRQVGNTIYF.

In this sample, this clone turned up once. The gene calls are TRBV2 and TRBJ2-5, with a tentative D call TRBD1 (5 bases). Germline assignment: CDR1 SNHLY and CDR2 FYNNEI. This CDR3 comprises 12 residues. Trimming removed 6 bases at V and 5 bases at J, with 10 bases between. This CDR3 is CASRLRAETQYF. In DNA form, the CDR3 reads TGTGCCAGCAGACTCAGGGCGGAGACCCAGTACTTC.

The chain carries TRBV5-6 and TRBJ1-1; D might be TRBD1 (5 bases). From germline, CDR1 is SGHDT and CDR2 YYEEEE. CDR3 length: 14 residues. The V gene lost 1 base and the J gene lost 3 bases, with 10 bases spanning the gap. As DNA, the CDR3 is TGTGCCAGCAGCTTGACCAGGGTAGACACTGAAGCTTTCTTT. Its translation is CASSLTRVDTEAFF.

CDR3 DNA: TGTGCCAGCAGCTTGGTAGCTCGGGACTCTTCCTACGAGCAGTACTTC. Protein sequence: CASSLVARDSSYEQYF. The chain links TRBV5-4 to TRBJ2-7; a possible D gene is TRBD2 (6 bases). V was trimmed by 0 bases and J by 1 base, leaving 14 bases between them. Germline CDR1 SGHNT, CDR2 YYREEE (reference sequence). The length of the CDR3 is 16 residues. Looking up the rest from reference TRBV5-4 and TRBJ2-7 gives the full variable domain: ETGVTQSPTHLIKTRGQQVTLRCSSQSGHNTVSWYQQALGQGPQFIFQYYREEENGRGNFPPRFSGLQFPNYSSELNVNALELDDSALYLCASSLVARDSSYEQYFGPGTRLTVT.

CDR3 sequence: CASSASEGLEQFF. In nucleotides, the CDR3 is TGTGCCAGCAGCGCTAGCGAAGGGCTTGAGCAGTTCTTC. This chain uses TRBV7-9 with TRBJ2-1; a possible D gene is TRBD2 (6 bases). This CDR3 region has 13 residues. The germline V gene has CDR1 SEHNR and CDR2 FQNEAQ (reference sequence). Trimming took 5 bases from V and 9 from J, leaving 14 bases between them.

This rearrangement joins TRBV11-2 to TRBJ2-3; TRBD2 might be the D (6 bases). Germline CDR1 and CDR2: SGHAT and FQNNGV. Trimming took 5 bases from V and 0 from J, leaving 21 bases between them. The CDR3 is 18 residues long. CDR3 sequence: CASSALEGGVLSTDTQYF. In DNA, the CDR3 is TGTGCCAGCAGCGCATTGGAGGGCGGGGTATTAAGCACAGATACGCAGTATTTT.

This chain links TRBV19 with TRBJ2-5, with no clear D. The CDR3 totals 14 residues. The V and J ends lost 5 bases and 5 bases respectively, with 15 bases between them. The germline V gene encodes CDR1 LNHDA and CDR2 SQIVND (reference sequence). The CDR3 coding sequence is TGTGCCAGTAGTGCCCCGGGTGAGAGGGAGACCCAGTACTTC. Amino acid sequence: CASSAPGERETQYF.